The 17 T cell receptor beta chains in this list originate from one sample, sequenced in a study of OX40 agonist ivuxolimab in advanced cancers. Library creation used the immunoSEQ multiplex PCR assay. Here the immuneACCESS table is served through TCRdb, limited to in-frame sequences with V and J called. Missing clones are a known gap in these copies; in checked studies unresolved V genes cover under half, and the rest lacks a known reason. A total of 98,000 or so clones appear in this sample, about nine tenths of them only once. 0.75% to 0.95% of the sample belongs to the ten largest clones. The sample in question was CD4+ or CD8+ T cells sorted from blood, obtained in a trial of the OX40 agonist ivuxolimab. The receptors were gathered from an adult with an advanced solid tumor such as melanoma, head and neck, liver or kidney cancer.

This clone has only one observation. The CDR3 DNA reads as TGTGCCAGCTCACCACGTGTATCCTCGAATGAAAAACTGTTTTTT. Amino acids: CASSPRVSSNEKLFF. The V and J genes are TRBV18 and TRBJ1-4; unclear D gene. Deletions cut 1 base from V and 5 bases from J, with 11 bases between. Germline V gene data show CDR1 as KGHSH and CDR2 as LQKENI. The CDR3 extends over 15 amino acids.

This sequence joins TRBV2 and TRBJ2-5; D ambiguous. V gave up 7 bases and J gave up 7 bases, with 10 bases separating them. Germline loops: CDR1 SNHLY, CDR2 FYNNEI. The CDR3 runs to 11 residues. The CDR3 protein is CASNMERTQYF. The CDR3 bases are TGTGCCAGCAATATGGAACGGACCCAGTACTTC.

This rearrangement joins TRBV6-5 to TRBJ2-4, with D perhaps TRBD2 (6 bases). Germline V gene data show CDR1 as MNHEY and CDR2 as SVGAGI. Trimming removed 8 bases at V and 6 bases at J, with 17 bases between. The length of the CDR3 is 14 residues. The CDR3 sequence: CASHSQGGGNIQYF. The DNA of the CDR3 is TGTGCCAGCCATTCCCAGGGAGGAGGAAACATTCAGTACTTC.

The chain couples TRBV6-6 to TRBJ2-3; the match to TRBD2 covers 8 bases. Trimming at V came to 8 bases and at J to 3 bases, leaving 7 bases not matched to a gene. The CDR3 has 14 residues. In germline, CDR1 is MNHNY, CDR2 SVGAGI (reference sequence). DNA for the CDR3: TGTGCCAGCGTCCTCCGGGGGGGTACAGATACGCAGTATTTT. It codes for CASVLRGGTDTQYF.

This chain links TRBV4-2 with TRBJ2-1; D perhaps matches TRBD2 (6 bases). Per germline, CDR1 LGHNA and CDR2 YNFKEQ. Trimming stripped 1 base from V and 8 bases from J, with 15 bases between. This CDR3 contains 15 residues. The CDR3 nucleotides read TGTGCCAGCAGCCAAGTGTGGGAGGTTATCCATGAGCAGTTCTTC. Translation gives CASSQVWEVIHEQFF.

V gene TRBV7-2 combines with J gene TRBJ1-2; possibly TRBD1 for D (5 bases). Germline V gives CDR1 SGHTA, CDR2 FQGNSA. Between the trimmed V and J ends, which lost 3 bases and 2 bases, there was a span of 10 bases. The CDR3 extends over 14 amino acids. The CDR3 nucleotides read TGTGCCAGCAGCTTGGGCAGGGAGAACTATGGCTACACCTTC. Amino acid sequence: CASSLGRENYGYTF. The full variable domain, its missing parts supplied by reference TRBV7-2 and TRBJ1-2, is GAGVSQSPSNKVTEKGKDVELRCDPISGHTALYWYRQSLGQGLEFLIYFQGNSAPDKSGLPSDRFSAERTGGSVSTLTIQRTQQEDSAVYLCASSLGRENYGYTFGSGTRLTVV.

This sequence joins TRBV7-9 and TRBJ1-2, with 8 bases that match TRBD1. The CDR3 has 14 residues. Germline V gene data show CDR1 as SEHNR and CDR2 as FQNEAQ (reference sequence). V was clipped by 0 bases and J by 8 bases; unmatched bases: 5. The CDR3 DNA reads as TGTGCCAGCAGCTTAGCCCAGGGGGCTTCCGGCTACACCTTC. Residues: CASSLAQGASGYTF. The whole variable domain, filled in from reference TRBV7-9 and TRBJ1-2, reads DTGVSQNPRHKITKRGQNVTFRCDPISEHNRLYWYRQTLGQGPEFLTYFQNEAQLEKSRLLSDRFSAERPKGSFSTLEIQRTEQGDSAMYLCASSLAQGASGYTFGSGTRLTVV.

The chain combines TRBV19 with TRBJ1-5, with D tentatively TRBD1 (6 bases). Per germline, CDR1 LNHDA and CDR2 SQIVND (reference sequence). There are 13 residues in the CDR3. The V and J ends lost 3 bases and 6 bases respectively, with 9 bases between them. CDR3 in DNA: TGTGCCAGTAGTATCGAGGGGGGTCAGCCCCAGCATTTT. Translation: CASSIEGGQPQHF.

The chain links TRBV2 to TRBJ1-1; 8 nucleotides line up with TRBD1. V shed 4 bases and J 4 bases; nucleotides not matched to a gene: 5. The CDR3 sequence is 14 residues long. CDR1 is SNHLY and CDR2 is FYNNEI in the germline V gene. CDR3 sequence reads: CASSGQGITTEAFF. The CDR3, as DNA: TGTGCCAGCAGTGGACAGGGGATTACCACTGAAGCTTTCTTT. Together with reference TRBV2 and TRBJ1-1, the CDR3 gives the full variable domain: EPEVTQTPSHQVTQMGQEVILRCVPISNHLYFYWYRQILGQKVEFLVSFYNNEISEKSEIFDDQFSVERPDGSNFTLKIRSTKLEDSAMYFCASSGQGITTEAFFGQGTRLTVV.

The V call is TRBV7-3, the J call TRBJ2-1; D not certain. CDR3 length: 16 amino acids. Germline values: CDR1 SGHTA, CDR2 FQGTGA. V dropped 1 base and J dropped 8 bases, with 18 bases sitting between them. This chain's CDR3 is CASSLKAPLGPHEQFF. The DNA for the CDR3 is TGTGCCAGCAGCTTAAAGGCCCCCCTAGGTCCCCATGAGCAGTTCTTC.

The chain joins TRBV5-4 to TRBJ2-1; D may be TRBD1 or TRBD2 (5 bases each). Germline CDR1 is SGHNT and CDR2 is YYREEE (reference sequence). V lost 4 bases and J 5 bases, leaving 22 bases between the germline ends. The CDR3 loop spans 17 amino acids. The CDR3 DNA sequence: TGTGCCAGCAGCGAGAAAGGGACGGGGCTCCCTAACAATGAGCAGTTCTTC. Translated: CASSEKGTGLPNNEQFF.

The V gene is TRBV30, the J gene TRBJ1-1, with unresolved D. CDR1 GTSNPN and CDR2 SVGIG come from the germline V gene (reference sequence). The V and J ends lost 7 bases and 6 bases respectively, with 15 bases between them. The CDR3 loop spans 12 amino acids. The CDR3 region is CALTPIAAEAFF. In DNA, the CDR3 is TGTGCCTTGACTCCGATAGCCGCTGAAGCTTTCTTT.

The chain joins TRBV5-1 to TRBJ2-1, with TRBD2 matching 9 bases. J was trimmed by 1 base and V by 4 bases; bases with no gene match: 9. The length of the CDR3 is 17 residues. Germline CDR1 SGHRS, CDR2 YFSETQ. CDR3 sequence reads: CASSPSRTSASYNEQFF. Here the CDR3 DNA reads TGCGCCAGCAGCCCTTCCCGGACTAGCGCATCCTACAATGAGCAGTTCTTC.

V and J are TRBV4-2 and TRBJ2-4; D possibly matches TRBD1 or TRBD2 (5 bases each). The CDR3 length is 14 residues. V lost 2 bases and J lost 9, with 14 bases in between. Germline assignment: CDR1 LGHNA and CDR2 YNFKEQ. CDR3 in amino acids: CASSQTGASPIQYF. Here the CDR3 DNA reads TGTGCCAGCAGCCAAACCGGGGCCTCGCCCATTCAGTACTTC.

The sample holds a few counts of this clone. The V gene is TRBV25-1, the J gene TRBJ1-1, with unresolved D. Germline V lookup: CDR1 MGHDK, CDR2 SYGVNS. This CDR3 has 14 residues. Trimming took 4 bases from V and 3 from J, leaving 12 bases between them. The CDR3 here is CASSAFRGDTEAFF. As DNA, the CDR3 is TGTGCCAGCAGTGCCTTTCGTGGGGACACTGAAGCTTTCTTT.

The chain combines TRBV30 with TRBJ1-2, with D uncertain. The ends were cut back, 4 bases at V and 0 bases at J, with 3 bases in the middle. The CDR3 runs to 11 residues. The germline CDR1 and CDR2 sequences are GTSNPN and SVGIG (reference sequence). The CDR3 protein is CAWTTNYGYTF. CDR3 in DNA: TGTGCCTGGACAACTAACTATGGCTACACCTTC.

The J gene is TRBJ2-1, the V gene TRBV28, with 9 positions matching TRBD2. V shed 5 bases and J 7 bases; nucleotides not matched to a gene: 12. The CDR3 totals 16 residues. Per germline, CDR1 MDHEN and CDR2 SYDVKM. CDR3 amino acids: CASSRGGSGRSNEQFF. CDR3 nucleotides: TGTGCCAGCAGTCGGGGTGGGAGCGGGAGGTCAAATGAGCAGTTCTTC.